The clone carrying this T cell receptor (beta chain) has only one observation. Antigen specificity is unknown. Other DNA sequences in the sample encode the same CDR3. This specimen belongs to a study of shared clonotypes between healthy human individuals. The V segment lost 4 bases and the J segment 0 bases; nucleotides outside the gene matches: 5. CDR3 size: 15 residues. The germline CDR1 and CDR2 sequences are SGHRS and YFSETQ. Findings of the study overall: Clonotypes shared by all four donors outscored non-shared clonotypes in generation probability.

Produced via immunoSEQ multiplex PCR; TCRdb's table is partial and in-frame only. This table holds approximately 2,300,000 clones, approximately 90% found once. Input material: naive CD4+ T cells from PBMCs. Regarding subset: CD45RA+ positively selected. V usage is TRBV5-1 and J usage is TRBJ2-7; 9 bases are shared with TRBD2. This TCR came from a man between 18 and 29 years old in good health. Some clones in this sample may be carry-over from other donors' samples. CDR3 amino acids: CASSLLAGSSYEQYF. The CDR3 coding sequence is TGCGCCAGCAGCCTCCTAGCGGGAAGCTCCTACGAGCAGTACTTC.